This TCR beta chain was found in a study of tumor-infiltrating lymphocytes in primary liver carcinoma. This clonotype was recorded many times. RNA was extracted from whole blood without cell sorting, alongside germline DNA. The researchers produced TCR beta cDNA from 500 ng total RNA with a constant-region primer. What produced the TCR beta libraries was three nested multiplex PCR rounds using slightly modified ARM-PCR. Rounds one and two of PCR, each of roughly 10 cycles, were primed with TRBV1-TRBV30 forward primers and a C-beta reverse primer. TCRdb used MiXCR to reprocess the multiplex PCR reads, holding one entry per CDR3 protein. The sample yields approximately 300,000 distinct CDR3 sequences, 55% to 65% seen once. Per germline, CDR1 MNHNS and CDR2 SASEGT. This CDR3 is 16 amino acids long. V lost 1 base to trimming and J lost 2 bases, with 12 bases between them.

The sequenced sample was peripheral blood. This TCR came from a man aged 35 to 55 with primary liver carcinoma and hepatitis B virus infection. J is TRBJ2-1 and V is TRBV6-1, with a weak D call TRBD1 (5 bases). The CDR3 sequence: CASSEEGQGTYNEQFF. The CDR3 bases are TGTGCCAGCAGTGAAGAGGGGCAGGGAACCTACAATGAGCAGTTCTTC.